The TCR beta chain described here comes from a study of blood T cell repertoires in COVID-19. Study at large: The United States, Italy and Spain provided the acute and convalescent COVID-19 samples.

Study processing details: Reference gene primers were amplified, and this amplification served to estimate nucleated cell counts. TCRdb's table, derived via immunoSEQ multiplex PCR, lists solely in-frame clones and lacks some. The V and J calls and clone size were taken over from that table, and D and trimming were inferred from the DNA. This sample carries tens of thousands of clones, roughly four fifths of them seen once, and the ten largest clones take around 5%. This receptor was taken from a man older than 75 with COVID-19, enrolled during active disease. Sequencing was performed on peripheral blood.

CDR3 sequence: CASSLGLAGGIRQFF. The CDR3 DNA sequence: TGTGCCAGCAGCCTGGGACTAGCGGGAGGAATTAGGCAGTTCTTC. The V and J genes are TRBV14 and TRBJ2-1; 15 bases line up with TRBD2. The CDR3 has 15 amino acids. The ends lost 4 bases at V and 12 bases at J; junction bases unmatched: 7. The germline V gene has CDR1 SGHDN and CDR2 FVKESK.